The 24 T cell receptor beta chains listed next were all sequenced from one sample in a study of Tregs in tolerant kidney transplant recipients. Generated by immunoSEQ multiplex PCR, the TCRdb table keeps only in-frame clones and is missing some. The table includes over 60,000 clones, around 84% detected once. The sample comprised CD4+ T cells from blood. These receptors were taken from a human donor in good health.

V is TRBV27 and J is TRBJ1-5; D may be TRBD1 (5 bases). The CDR3 loop spans 14 amino acids. V lost 0 bases to trimming and J lost 4 bases, with 7 bases between them. The V gene's germline CDR1 is MNHEY and CDR2 SMNVEV (reference sequence). CDR3 DNA: TGTGCCAGCAGTTTATCAGGGGAGAATCAGCCCCAGCATTTT. It yields the protein CASSLSGENQPQHF.

CDR3 residues: CASSQDMAGLSTDTQYF. The CDR3 coding sequence is TGCGCCAGCAGCCAAGATATGGCGGGGTTGAGCACAGATACGCAGTATTTT. J is TRBJ2-3 and V is TRBV4-3, with D tentatively TRBD2 (6 bases). V dropped 0 bases and J dropped 0 bases, with 13 bases sitting between them. Germline V gives CDR1 LGHNA, CDR2 YSLEER. The CDR3 is made up of 17 amino acids.

This clone occurred a few times. The chain joins TRBV9 to TRBJ1-5, with 7 bases matching TRBD1. The CDR3 is 15 amino acids. The trim removed 2 bases at V and 5 bases at J, leaving 7 bases unmatched. Germline CDR1 reads SGDLS; CDR2 reads YYNGEE. The CDR3 is CASSVVKTGHQPQHF. In DNA, the CDR3 is TGTGCCAGCAGCGTGGTTAAGACAGGGCATCAGCCCCAGCATTTT. Combining the CDR3 with reference TRBV9 and TRBJ1-5 gives the whole variable domain DSGVTQTPKHLITATGQRVTLRCSPRSGDLSVYWYQQSLDQGLQFLIQYYNGEERAKGNILERFSAQQFPDLHSELNLSSLELGDSALYFCASSVVKTGHQPQHFGDGTRLSIL.

This clone was observed a few times. The chain joins TRBV25-1 to TRBJ1-1; D is unresolved. Trimming shortened V by 1 base and J by 6 bases, and 3 bases separated the two germline ends. CDR3 size: 11 residues. Germline V gene lookup returns CDR1 MGHDK and CDR2 SYGVNS. As DNA, the CDR3 is TGTGCCAGCAGTGAATTGGCTGAAGCTTTCTTT. The encoded protein is CASSELAEAFF.

The chain uses TRBV18 and TRBJ1-1, with D unresolved. Per germline, CDR1 KGHSH and CDR2 LQKENI. This CDR3 is built from 14 residues. V lost 0 bases and J lost 5, with 10 bases in between. The CDR3 region is CASSPPEERTEAFF. CDR3 in DNA: TGTGCCAGCTCACCACCGGAAGAGAGGACTGAAGCTTTCTTT. The complete variable domain, with remaining parts taken from reference TRBV18 and TRBJ1-1, reads NAGVMQNPRHLVRRRGQEARLRCSPMKGHSHVYWYRQLPEEGLKFMVYLQKENIIDESGMPKERFSAEFPKEGPSILRIQQVVRGDSAAYFCASSPPEERTEAFFGQGTRLTVV.

The J gene is TRBJ2-7, the V gene TRBV19, with TRBD2 matching over 8 bases. Trimming at V came to 3 bases and at J to 0 bases, leaving 7 bases not matched to a gene. The CDR3 covers 16 residues. Germline CDR1 and CDR2: LNHDA and SQIVND (reference sequence). The CDR3 sequence is CASSMGREASSYEQYF. CDR3 sequence (DNA): TGTGCCAGTAGTATGGGGCGGGAGGCGAGCTCCTACGAGCAGTACTTC.

The chain links TRBV6-5 to TRBJ1-2; 7 positions match TRBD1. CDR3 length: 15 amino acids. Germline lookup yields CDR1 MNHEY and CDR2 SVGAGI. The J segment lost 4 bases and the V segment lost 6 bases, leaving 11 bases of the junction unmatched. The CDR3 is CASSPVERQGYGYTF. CDR3 sequence (DNA): TGTGCCAGCAGCCCTGTTGAGCGACAGGGCTATGGCTACACCTTC.

The rearrangement joins TRBV5-1 to TRBJ2-6; a weak D match, TRBD2 (5 bases). The CDR3 has 15 residues. Deletions cut 1 base from V and 0 bases from J, with 5 bases between. The germline CDR1 and CDR2 sequences are SGHRS and YFSETQ. The CDR3 region is CASSLTSSGANVLTF. The CDR3 DNA reads TGCGCCAGCAGCTTGACTAGCTCTGGGGCCAACGTCCTGACTTTC. Drawing the rest from reference TRBV5-1 and TRBJ2-6, the complete variable domain is KAGVTQTPRYLIKTRGQQVTLSCSPISGHRSVSWYQQTPGQGLQFLFEYFSETQRNKGNFPGRFSGRQFSNSRSEMNVSTLELGDSALYLCASSLTSSGANVLTFGAGSRLTVL.

The chain uses TRBV28 and TRBJ2-3; D is uncertain. From germline, CDR1 is MDHEN and CDR2 SYDVKM. Trimming took 8 bases from V and 5 from J, leaving 8 bases between them. The CDR3 length is 11 residues. The CDR3 loop is CASGVGDTQYF. The CDR3 nucleotides read TGTGCCAGCGGGGTTGGAGATACGCAGTATTTT.

The chain employs TRBV5-4 and TRBJ2-2, with no clear D. Germline-derived CDR1 and CDR2 are SGHNT and YYREEE (reference sequence). The CDR3 consists of 19 residues. Trimming took off 0 bases at V and 5 bases at J, with 23 bases between the two ends. This CDR3 reads CASSLADGFGFALTGELFF. Written as DNA, the CDR3 is TGTGCCAGCAGCTTGGCCGATGGATTTGGATTTGCCTTAACCGGGGAGCTGTTTTTT.

V is TRBV11-3 and J is TRBJ2-1; a possible D gene is TRBD2 (5 bases). The V and J ends lost 5 bases and 2 bases respectively, with 10 bases between them. CDR1 SGHNT and CDR2 YENEEA come from the germline V gene. The CDR3 totals 14 residues. The CDR3 spells CASSRPGTYNEQFF. The CDR3 DNA sequence: TGTGCCAGCAGCAGACCGGGAACCTACAATGAGCAGTTCTTC.

The V call is TRBV4-3, the J call TRBJ2-5; 11 nucleotides match TRBD1. The length of the CDR3 is 16 residues. The germline V gene has CDR1 LGHNA and CDR2 YSLEER. V trimming: 4 bases; J trimming: 4 bases; junction bases outside the gene matches: 8. The CDR3 region is CASSPGQGASPETQYF. DNA of the CDR3: TGCGCCAGCAGCCCAGGACAGGGGGCCTCCCCAGAGACCCAGTACTTC.

The rearrangement joins TRBV6-5 to TRBJ2-2, with D possibly matching TRBD2 (6 bases). The ends were cut back, 5 bases at V and 7 bases at J, with 14 bases in the middle. The CDR3 totals 14 residues. Germline V gives CDR1 MNHEY, CDR2 SVGAGI. CDR3 protein: CASSPRPGSGELFF. DNA of the CDR3: TGTGCCAGCAGTCCTCGACCCGGGAGCGGGGAGCTGTTTTTT.

The genes are TRBV4-1 and TRBJ2-3, with D perhaps matching TRBD2 (6 bases). The V gene's germline CDR1 is MGHRA and CDR2 YSYEKL. Trimming cost V 3 bases and J 4 bases, with 8 bases left between them. The CDR3 covers 13 residues. CDR3 bases: TGCGCCAGCAGCCATTGCGGGGCAGATACGCAGTATTTT. Translation: CASSHCGADTQYF.

The rearrangement joins TRBV4-3 to TRBJ1-1; the D is unclear. The ends were cut back, 3 bases at V and 0 bases at J, with 11 bases in the middle. Germline V CDR1 and CDR2: LGHNA, YSLEER. This CDR3 is 15 amino acids long. The CDR3 DNA reads TGCGCCAGCAGCCAGGGAATCTCCATGAACACTGAAGCTTTCTTT. It specifies CASSQGISMNTEAFF.

Written as DNA, the CDR3 is TGTGCCAGCAGTTTATCTGGTAGCGGGGGGCCGAGCACAGATACGCAGTATTTT. This gives the protein CASSLSGSGGPSTDTQYF. The V and J genes are TRBV27 and TRBJ2-3, with TRBD2 matching over 10 bases. The germline V gene encodes CDR1 MNHEY and CDR2 SMNVEV (reference sequence). This CDR3 has 18 amino acids. Germline trimming cut 0 bases from V and 0 bases from J; bases unmatched to any gene: 6.

The V call is TRBV19, the J call TRBJ1-1; 7 bases are shared with TRBD1. The CDR3 length is 13 residues. Germline V gene lookup returns CDR1 LNHDA and CDR2 SQIVND (reference sequence). With V trimmed by 8 bases and J by 5 bases, 8 bases remained unmatched. The CDR3 coding sequence is TGTGCCAGTGCGAGGGGGCGAGGAACTGAAGCTTTCTTT. It translates to CASARGRGTEAFF. The whole variable domain, remainder taken from reference TRBV19 and TRBJ1-1, is DGGITQSPKYLFRKEGQNVTLSCEQNLNHDAMYWYRQDPGQGLRLIYYSQIVNDFQKGDIAEGYSVSREKKESFPLTVTSAQKNPTAFYLCASARGRGTEAFFGQGTRLTVV.

The rearrangement links TRBV27 to TRBJ1-2; 8 bases fit TRBD1. Germline values: CDR1 MNHEY, CDR2 SMNVEV (reference sequence). The CDR3 runs to 13 residues. V dropped 3 bases and J dropped 8; count of bases not matched to a gene: 5. The CDR3 nucleotides are TGTGCCAGCAGTTTCATACAGGGGGTGGGCTACACCTTC. This gives the protein CASSFIQGVGYTF.

This chain connects TRBV19 to TRBJ2-7; D possibly corresponds to TRBD1 (5 bases). CDR1 LNHDA and CDR2 SQIVND come from the germline V gene (reference sequence). Trimming removed 5 bases at V and 4 bases at J, with 12 bases between. The CDR3 totals 13 residues. For the CDR3, the DNA is TGTGCCAGTAGTGGGGCGGTTACATACGAGCAGTACTTC. Translated, it gives CASSGAVTYEQYF.

In nucleotides, the CDR3 is TGTGCCAGCGGCCATTGGGGGCGCTCCTACGAGCAGTACTTC. Translation gives CASGHWGRSYEQYF. V gene TRBV28 combines with J gene TRBJ2-7; weak D call: TRBD1 (6 bases). This CDR3 comprises 14 residues. Germline assignment: CDR1 MDHEN and CDR2 SYDVKM. V lost 8 bases and J lost 0, with 14 bases in between.

The rearrangement links TRBV4-1 to TRBJ2-7; 7 bases map to TRBD1. Germline CDR1 MGHRA, CDR2 YSYEKL. The J segment lost 4 bases and the V segment lost 0 bases, leaving 12 bases of the junction unmatched. CDR3 length equals 17 residues. This CDR3 reads CASSQDIRDSNFYEQYF. CDR3 sequence (DNA): TGCGCCAGCAGCCAAGATATAAGGGACAGCAATTTTTACGAGCAGTACTTC.

The chain is built from TRBV29-1 and TRBJ1-3, with D uncertain. CDR3 length: 13 amino acids. The germline V and J ends were trimmed by 6 bases and 0 bases, with 9 bases remaining between them. Germline-derived CDR1 and CDR2 are SQVTM and ANQGSEA. The CDR3: CSVTAGSGNTIYF. Here the CDR3 DNA reads TGCAGCGTCACGGCTGGCTCTGGAAACACCATATATTTT.

The J gene is TRBJ2-1, the V gene TRBV19; a weak D match, TRBD2 (5 bases). CDR1 and CDR2 from the germline V gene are LNHDA and SQIVND (reference sequence). The V and J ends lost 4 bases and 8 bases respectively, with 9 bases between them. The CDR3 loop spans 12 amino acids. The CDR3 bases are TGTGCCAGTAGTACCCCGGGGTATGAGCAGTTCTTC. This translates into CASSTPGYEQFF.

This chain connects TRBV7-2 to TRBJ2-7; D might be TRBD1 (6 bases). The germline V gene encodes CDR1 SGHTA and CDR2 FQGNSA. V shed 1 base and J shed 1 base, with 11 bases lying between them. This CDR3 region has 15 residues. The CDR3 sequence is CASSLDRAKSYEQYF. CDR3 DNA sequence: TGTGCCAGCAGCTTAGACAGGGCAAAGTCCTACGAGCAGTACTTC. The variable domain in full, with the rest retrieved from reference TRBV7-2 and TRBJ2-7, is GAGVSQSPSNKVTEKGKDVELRCDPISGHTALYWYRQSLGQGLEFLIYFQGNSAPDKSGLPSDRFSAERTGGSVSTLTIQRTQQEDSAVYLCASSLDRAKSYEQYFGPGTRLTVT.